The clone carrying this T cell receptor (beta chain) has just one count. The entry originates in a study of blood T cell repertoires in COVID-19. Germline CDR1 reads LNHDA; CDR2 reads SQIVND (reference sequence). The CDR3 has 17 amino acids. With V trimmed by 5 bases and J by 0 bases, 10 bases remained unmatched. Assay used: immunoSEQ multiplex PCR; TCRdb lists only in-frame clones, some missing. There are 250,000 or so clones in the sample; around 89% occur only once, and less than 3.5% lies in the top ten. The sample comprised peripheral blood. The J gene is TRBJ1-5, the V gene TRBV19; 7 nucleotides agree with TRBD1. This receptor was taken from a man in his thirties or forties with COVID-19, enrolled during active disease. CDR3 DNA: TGTGCCAGTAGTCCCACCCCCGGGACAGTTAGCAATCAGCCCCAGCATTTT. It specifies CASSPTPGTVSNQPQHF. Filled out from reference TRBV19 and TRBJ1-5, the complete variable domain reads DGGITQSPKYLFRKEGQNVTLSCEQNLNHDAMYWYRQDPGQGLRLIYYSQIVNDFQKGDIAEGYSVSREKKESFPLTVTSAQKNPTAFYLCASSPTPGTVSNQPQHFGDGTRLSIL.